Below, 20 T cell receptor beta chains from the same sample are listed, as sequenced in a study of shared clonotypes between healthy human individuals. Clones were read by immunoSEQ multiplex PCR, and TCRdb kept only the in-frame ones, dropping some. Of under 1,900,000 clones listed, 97% to 99% were seen once; the top ten hold approximately 0.4%. The sequenced material came from naive CD4+ T cells sorted from blood. Subset meaning: CD45RA+ positively selected. The receptors derive from a man aged 25 to 45 in good health.

CDR3 nucleotide sequence: TGTGCCAGCTCACCCCCACAGAACACTGAAGCTTTCTTT. Protein: CASSPPQNTEAFF. J is TRBJ1-1 and V is TRBV18; no reliable D call. This CDR3 has 13 residues. Trimming removed 3 bases from V and 1 base from J, with 6 bases in between. Germline V CDR1 and CDR2: KGHSH, LQKENI. The whole variable domain, filled in from reference TRBV18 and TRBJ1-1, reads NAGVMQNPRHLVRRRGQEARLRCSPMKGHSHVYWYRQLPEEGLKFMVYLQKENIIDESGMPKERFSAEFPKEGPSILRIQQVVRGDSAAYFCASSPPQNTEAFFGQGTRLTVV.

The CDR3 sequence is CASSPLRLAGGSPGFF. The CDR3 region has the DNA TGTGCCAGCTCACCATTGAGACTAGCGGGAGGCTCGCCCGGGTTCTTC. The rearrangement links TRBV18 to TRBJ2-1; TRBD2 matches at 13 bases. The germline gives CDR1 KGHSH, CDR2 LQKENI. V was clipped by 2 bases and J by 15 bases; unmatched bases: 13. The CDR3 has 16 residues.

V is TRBV5-4 and J is TRBJ2-7; 10 bases map to TRBD1. The junction had 9 bases not matched to a gene; V was cut back by 0 bases and J by 3 bases. CDR1 is SGHNT, CDR2 YYREEE, per germline (reference sequence). The CDR3 is 17 amino acids. CDR3 DNA sequence: TGTGCCAGCAGCTTGGTCGGGACAGGGGACCTGGACTACGAGCAGTACTTC. This translates into CASSLVGTGDLDYEQYF.

Concerning this clone: One junction end disagrees with the germline gene, perhaps due to a read error. This sequence joins TRBV30 and TRBJ2-1, with a tentative D call TRBD2 (5 bases). The CDR3 is made up of 13 amino acids. Germline V lookup: CDR1 GTSNPN, CDR2 SVGIG (reference sequence). CDR3 loop: CAWSTWGASEEFF. CDR3 DNA: TGTGCCTGGAGTACTTGGGGAGCGAGTGAGGAGTTCTTC.

The chain uses TRBV20-1 and TRBJ1-2, with a weak D call TRBD1 (6 bases). The CDR3 sequence is 11 residues long. V was shortened by 6 bases and J by 5 bases, with 10 bases between the two germline ends. In germline, CDR1 is DFQATT, CDR2 SNEGSKA (reference sequence). The DNA of the CDR3 is TGCAGTGCCCACGGACAGTATGGCTACACCTTC. Translation gives CSAHGQYGYTF.

The V and J genes are TRBV10-3 and TRBJ2-3; 7 bases line up with TRBD2. Germline CDR1 is ENHRY and CDR2 is SYGVKD. The CDR3 is 15 amino acids. The V gene end was trimmed by 4 bases and the J gene end by 1 base; junction bases not matched to a gene: 5. CDR3 bases: TGTGCCATCAGTGGCGGGCTAGCGGGCACAGATACGCAGTATTTT. This encodes CAISGGLAGTDTQYF.

The chain carries TRBV14 and TRBJ1-1; perhaps TRBD1 as D (5 bases). The CDR3 consists of 17 residues. The V and J ends lost 0 bases and 3 bases respectively, with 17 bases between them. Germline assignment: CDR1 SGHDN and CDR2 FVKESK. This CDR3 is CASSQDWVGFRDTEAFF. DNA for the CDR3: TGTGCCAGCAGCCAAGATTGGGTCGGGTTCAGGGACACTGAAGCTTTCTTT.

The chain combines TRBV28 with TRBJ1-5; 8 bases agree with TRBD1. The junction had 5 bases not matched to a gene; V was cut back by 2 bases and J by 5 bases. Germline V gene sequence: CDR1 MDHEN, CDR2 SYDVKM. The CDR3 runs 15 residues. CDR3 sequence reads: CASSLDRGYDQPQHF. As DNA, the CDR3 is TGTGCCAGCAGTTTAGACAGGGGATACGATCAGCCCCAGCATTTT.

Turning to this clone: Other nucleotide sequences from this sample produce the same CDR3. The rearrangement joins TRBV29-1 to TRBJ1-1; unclear D gene. The CDR3 consists of 13 residues. Deletions cut 6 bases from V and 1 base from J, with 12 bases between. Germline loops: CDR1 SQVTM, CDR2 ANQGSEA. The CDR3 nucleotides are TGCAGCGTGGTCAGGAGTGGGAACACTGAAGCTTTCTTT. This codes for CSVVRSGNTEAFF.

Details on this clone: Other DNA sequences in this specimen translate into the identical CDR3. This chain joins TRBV5-1 and TRBJ2-7; 9 bases map to TRBD2. This CDR3 has 15 amino acids. Germline V gene data show CDR1 as SGHRS and CDR2 as YFSETQ. V dropped 0 bases and J dropped 3; count of bases not matched to a gene: 4. The CDR3 protein is CASSLVVAGDYEQYF. In DNA, the CDR3 is TGCGCCAGCAGCTTGGTGGTAGCGGGAGACTACGAGCAGTACTTC. The full variable domain, in which reference TRBV5-1 and TRBJ2-7 provide the parts outside the CDR3, is KAGVTQTPRYLIKTRGQQVTLSCSPISGHRSVSWYQQTPGQGLQFLFEYFSETQRNKGNFPGRFSGRQFSNSRSEMNVSTLELGDSALYLCASSLVVAGDYEQYFGPGTRLTVT.

This chain joins TRBV11-2 and TRBJ2-5; no reliable D call. Deletions cut 8 bases from V and 1 base from J, with 20 bases between. Per germline, CDR1 SGHAT and CDR2 FQNNGV. The CDR3 is 16 amino acids. CDR3 in amino acids: CASDPGWPTFQETQYF. The CDR3 DNA reads TGTGCCAGCGACCCCGGGTGGCCGACATTCCAAGAGACCCAGTACTTC. Full variable domain (remainder filled in from reference TRBV11-2 and TRBJ2-5): EAGVAQSPRYKIIEKRQSVAFWCNPISGHATLYWYQQILGQGPKLLIQFQNNGVVDDSQLPKDRFSAERLKGVDSTLKIQPAKLEDSAVYLCASDPGWPTFQETQYFGPGTRLLVL.

Concerning this clone itself: This CDR3 is also generated by other DNA sequences in the sample. V usage is TRBV18 and J usage is TRBJ2-7, with D perhaps given as TRBD1 or TRBD2 (5 bases each). Trimming cost V 3 bases and J 4 bases, with 13 bases left between them. The CDR3 is 14 amino acids. The germline V gene encodes CDR1 KGHSH and CDR2 LQKENI. This chain's CDR3 is CASSPSGAAYEQYF. For the CDR3, the DNA is TGTGCCAGCTCACCCTCCGGGGCAGCTTACGAGCAGTACTTC. Full variable domain (remainder filled in from reference TRBV18 and TRBJ2-7): NAGVMQNPRHLVRRRGQEARLRCSPMKGHSHVYWYRQLPEEGLKFMVYLQKENIIDESGMPKERFSAEFPKEGPSILRIQQVVRGDSAAYFCASSPSGAAYEQYFGPGTRLTVT.

V usage is TRBV2 and J usage is TRBJ2-7; TRBD2 aligns across 11 bases. The CDR3 is 17 residues long. Germline V gives CDR1 SNHLY, CDR2 FYNNEI. The ends lost 6 bases at V and 5 bases at J; junction bases unmatched: 15. CDR3 protein: CASRNPGLAGGYHEQYF. The CDR3 region has the DNA TGTGCCAGCAGAAATCCGGGCCTAGCGGGAGGCTACCACGAGCAGTACTTC.

The chain links TRBV7-9 to TRBJ1-1; no definite D call. Germline V CDR1 and CDR2: SEHNR, FQNEAQ (reference sequence). Trimming took off 1 base at V and 11 bases at J, with 11 bases between the two ends. This CDR3 region has 12 residues. As DNA, the CDR3 is TGTGCCAGCAGCTTAGGAGGGTTTGGGGCTTTCTTT. It yields the protein CASSLGGFGAFF.

The V call is TRBV9, the J call TRBJ2-7, with D possibly TRBD1 on 6 matching bases. Trimming stripped 4 bases from V and 6 bases from J, with 17 bases between. The germline V gene encodes CDR1 SGDLS and CDR2 YYNGEE. The CDR3 covers 14 residues. The CDR3 reads CASSPRQAWTEQYF. Written as DNA, the CDR3 is TGTGCCAGCAGCCCGAGACAGGCTTGGACCGAGCAGTACTTC.

This clone is a singleton in its sample. The chain is built from TRBV7-9 and TRBJ2-7, with TRBD1 matching over 10 bases. V dropped 5 bases and J dropped 5; count of bases not matched to a gene: 12. Germline assignment: CDR1 SEHNR and CDR2 FQNEAQ (reference sequence). The CDR3 spans 16 residues. CDR3 sequence (DNA): TGTGCCAGCAGCCCCGATAGGGGACAGGGGAACCACGAGCAGTACTTC. Translation: CASSPDRGQGNHEQYF.

The chain has TRBV2 and TRBJ2-3, with 7 positions matching TRBD2. Germline CDR1 is SNHLY and CDR2 is FYNNEI. Losses at the gene ends were 4 bases for V and 3 bases for J; bases not matched to a gene: 7. There are 15 residues in the CDR3. In DNA, the CDR3 is TGTGCCAGCAGTGGCAGGGACTATGGAACAGATACGCAGTATTTT. Translated: CASSGRDYGTDTQYF.

The V gene is TRBV9, the J gene TRBJ1-3; D possibly corresponds to TRBD1 (6 bases). Germline-derived CDR1 and CDR2 are SGDLS and YYNGEE. V was cut by 4 bases and J by 2 bases, with 7 bases left in between. The CDR3 loop spans 13 amino acids. CDR3 in DNA: TGTGCCAGCAGCCCAGGGGCTGGAAACACCATATATTTT. Protein: CASSPGAGNTIYF.

The chain combines TRBV6-5 with TRBJ1-4; no reliable D call. V lost 4 bases and J 6 bases, leaving 18 bases between the germline ends. Germline lookup yields CDR1 MNHEY and CDR2 SVGAGI. This CDR3 comprises 16 residues. DNA of the CDR3: TGTGCCAGCAGTTTTTCTCGACACCGAGGAGATGAAAAACTGTTTTTT. This gives the protein CASSFSRHRGDEKLFF.

The chain uses TRBV7-2 and TRBJ2-3, with D possibly being TRBD2 (6 bases). The V gene's germline CDR1 is SGHTA and CDR2 FQGNSA. V was shortened by 3 bases and J by 3 bases, with 19 bases between the two germline ends. This CDR3 contains 17 residues. The CDR3 DNA reads TGTGCCAGCAGCTTGTTTTCGGAGGGTCGTTTTACAGATACGCAGTATTTT. This gives the protein CASSLFSEGRFTDTQYF.